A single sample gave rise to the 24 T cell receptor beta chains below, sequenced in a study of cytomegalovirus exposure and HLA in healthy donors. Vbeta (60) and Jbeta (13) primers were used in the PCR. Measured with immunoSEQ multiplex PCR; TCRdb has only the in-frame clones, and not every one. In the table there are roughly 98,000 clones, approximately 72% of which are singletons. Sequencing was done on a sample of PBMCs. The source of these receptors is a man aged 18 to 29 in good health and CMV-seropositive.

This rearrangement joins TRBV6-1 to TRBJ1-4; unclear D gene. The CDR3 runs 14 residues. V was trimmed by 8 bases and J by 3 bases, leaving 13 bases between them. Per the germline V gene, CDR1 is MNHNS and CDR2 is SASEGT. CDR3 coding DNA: TGTGCCAGCGGAGACCGCGCCGCTAATGAAAAACTGTTTTTT. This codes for CASGDRAANEKLFF.

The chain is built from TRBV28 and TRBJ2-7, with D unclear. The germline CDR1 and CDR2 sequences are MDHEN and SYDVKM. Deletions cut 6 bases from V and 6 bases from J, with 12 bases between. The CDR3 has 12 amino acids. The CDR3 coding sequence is TGTGCCAGCAGCGACCGAGGTGGCGAGCAGTACTTC. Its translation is CASSDRGGEQYF.

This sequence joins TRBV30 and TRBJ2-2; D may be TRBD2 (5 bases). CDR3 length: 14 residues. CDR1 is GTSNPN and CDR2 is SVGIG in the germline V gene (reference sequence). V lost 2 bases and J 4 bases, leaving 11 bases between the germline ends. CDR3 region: CAWSSLASTGELFF. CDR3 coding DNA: TGTGCCTGGAGTTCTCTAGCCAGCACCGGGGAGCTGTTTTTT.

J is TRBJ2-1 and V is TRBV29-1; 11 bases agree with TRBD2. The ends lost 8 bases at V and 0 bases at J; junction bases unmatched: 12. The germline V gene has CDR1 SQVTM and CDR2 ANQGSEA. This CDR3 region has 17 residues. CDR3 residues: CSFRGASGGFSYNEQFF. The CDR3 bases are TGCAGCTTCCGTGGGGCTAGCGGGGGGTTCTCCTACAATGAGCAGTTCTTC.

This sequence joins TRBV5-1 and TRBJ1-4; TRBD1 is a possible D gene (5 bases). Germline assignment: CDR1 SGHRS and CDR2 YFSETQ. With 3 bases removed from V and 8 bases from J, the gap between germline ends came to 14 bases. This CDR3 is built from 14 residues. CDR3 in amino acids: CASSSDGRGEKLFF. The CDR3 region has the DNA TGCGCCAGCAGCTCGGACGGCCGGGGGGAAAAACTGTTTTTT.

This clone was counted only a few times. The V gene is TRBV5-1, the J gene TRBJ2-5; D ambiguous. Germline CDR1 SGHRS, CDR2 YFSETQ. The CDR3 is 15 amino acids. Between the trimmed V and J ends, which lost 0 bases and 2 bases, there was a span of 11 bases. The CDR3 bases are TGCGCCAGCAGCTTGGTCGGAGTTGGACAAGAGACCCAGTACTTC. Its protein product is CASSLVGVGQETQYF.

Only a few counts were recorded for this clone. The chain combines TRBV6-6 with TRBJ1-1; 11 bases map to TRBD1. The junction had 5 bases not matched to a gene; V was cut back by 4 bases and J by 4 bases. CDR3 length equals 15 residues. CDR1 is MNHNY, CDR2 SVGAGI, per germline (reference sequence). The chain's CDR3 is CASSWWTGGLTEAFF. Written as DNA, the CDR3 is TGTGCCAGCAGTTGGTGGACAGGGGGCCTCACTGAAGCTTTCTTT.

The CDR3 region is CASRREGLGDEQYF. CDR3 bases: TGTGCCAGCAGAAGAGAGGGACTGGGGGACGAGCAGTACTTC. The chain is built from TRBV2 and TRBJ2-7; TRBD2 might be the D (6 bases). Trimming removed 6 bases from V and 5 bases from J, with 17 bases in between. CDR3 length: 14 amino acids. In germline, CDR1 is SNHLY, CDR2 FYNNEI.

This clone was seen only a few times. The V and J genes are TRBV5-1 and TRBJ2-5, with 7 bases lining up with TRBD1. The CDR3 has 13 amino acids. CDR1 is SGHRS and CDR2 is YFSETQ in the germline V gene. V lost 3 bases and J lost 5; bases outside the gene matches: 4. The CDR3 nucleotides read TGCGCCAGCAGCTGGGACAGTGGGGAGACCCAGTACTTC. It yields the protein CASSWDSGETQYF. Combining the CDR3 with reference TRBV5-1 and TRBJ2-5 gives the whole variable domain KAGVTQTPRYLIKTRGQQVTLSCSPISGHRSVSWYQQTPGQGLQFLFEYFSETQRNKGNFPGRFSGRQFSNSRSEMNVSTLELGDSALYLCASSWDSGETQYFGPGTRLLVL.

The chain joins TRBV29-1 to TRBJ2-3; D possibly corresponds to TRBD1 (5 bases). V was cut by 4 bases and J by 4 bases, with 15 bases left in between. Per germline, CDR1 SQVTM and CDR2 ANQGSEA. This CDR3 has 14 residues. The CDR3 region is CSVVQGGWSDTQYF. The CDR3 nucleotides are TGCAGCGTTGTGCAGGGCGGTTGGTCAGATACGCAGTATTTT.

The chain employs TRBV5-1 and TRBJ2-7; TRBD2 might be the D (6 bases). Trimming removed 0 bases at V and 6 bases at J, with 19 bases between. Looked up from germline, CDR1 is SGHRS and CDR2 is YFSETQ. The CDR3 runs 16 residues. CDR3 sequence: CASSLVAGTGTREQYF. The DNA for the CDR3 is TGCGCCAGCAGCTTGGTTGCCGGGACGGGGACTCGCGAGCAGTACTTC.

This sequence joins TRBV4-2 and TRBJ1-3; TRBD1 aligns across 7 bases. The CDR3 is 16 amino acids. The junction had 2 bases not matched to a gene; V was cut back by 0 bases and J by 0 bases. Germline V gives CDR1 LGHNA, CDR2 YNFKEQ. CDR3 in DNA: TGTGCCAGCAGCCAAGAGGGACAGATCTCTGGAAACACCATATATTTT. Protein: CASSQEGQISGNTIYF.

The CDR3 protein is CASSLGGTRRATDTQYF. The CDR3 bases are TGCGCCAGCAGCTTGGGGGGGACTAGGAGGGCCACAGATACGCAGTATTTT. The chain has TRBV5-1 and TRBJ2-3, with 8 nucleotides matching TRBD2. Trimming cost V 0 bases and J 2 bases; bases outside gene matches: 8. This CDR3 has 17 amino acids. Per the germline V gene, CDR1 is SGHRS and CDR2 is YFSETQ.

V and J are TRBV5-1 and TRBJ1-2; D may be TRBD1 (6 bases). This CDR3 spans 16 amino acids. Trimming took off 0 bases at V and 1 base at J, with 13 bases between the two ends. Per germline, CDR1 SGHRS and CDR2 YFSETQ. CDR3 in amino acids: CASSLDSVRGNYGYTF. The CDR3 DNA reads TGCGCCAGCAGCTTGGATTCGGTCAGGGGTAACTATGGCTACACCTTC. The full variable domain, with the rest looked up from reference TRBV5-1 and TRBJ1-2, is KAGVTQTPRYLIKTRGQQVTLSCSPISGHRSVSWYQQTPGQGLQFLFEYFSETQRNKGNFPGRFSGRQFSNSRSEMNVSTLELGDSALYLCASSLDSVRGNYGYTFGSGTRLTVV.

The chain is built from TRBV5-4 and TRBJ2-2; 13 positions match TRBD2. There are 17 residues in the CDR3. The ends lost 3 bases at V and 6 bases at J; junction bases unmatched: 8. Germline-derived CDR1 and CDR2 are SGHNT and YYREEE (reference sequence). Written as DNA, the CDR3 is TGTGCCAGCAGCTCCAGATTGGGACTAGCGGGGTCCGGGGAGCTGTTTTTT. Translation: CASSSRLGLAGSGELFF.

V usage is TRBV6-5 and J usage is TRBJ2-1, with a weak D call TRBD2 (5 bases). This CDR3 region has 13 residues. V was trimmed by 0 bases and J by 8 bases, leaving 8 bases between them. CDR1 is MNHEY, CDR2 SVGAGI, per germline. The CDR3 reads CASSYSTGYEQFF. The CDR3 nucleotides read TGTGCCAGCAGTTACTCGACGGGGTATGAGCAGTTCTTC.

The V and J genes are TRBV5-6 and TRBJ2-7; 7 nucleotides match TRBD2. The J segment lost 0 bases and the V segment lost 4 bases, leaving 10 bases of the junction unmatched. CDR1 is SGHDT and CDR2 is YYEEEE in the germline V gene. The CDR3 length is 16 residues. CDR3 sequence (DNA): TGTGCCAGCAGCCCCCTGAGCGGGGAGCTCTCCTACGAGCAGTACTTC. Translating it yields CASSPLSGELSYEQYF. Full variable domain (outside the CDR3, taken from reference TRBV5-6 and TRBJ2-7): DAGVTQSPTHLIKTRGQQVTLRCSPKSGHDTVSWYQQALGQGPQFIFQYYEEEERQRGNFPDRFSGHQFPNYSSELNVNALLLGDSALYLCASSPLSGELSYEQYFGPGTRLTVT.

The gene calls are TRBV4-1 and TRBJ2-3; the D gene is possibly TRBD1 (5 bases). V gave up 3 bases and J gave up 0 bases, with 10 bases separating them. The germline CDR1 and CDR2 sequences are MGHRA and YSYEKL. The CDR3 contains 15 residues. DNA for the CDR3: TGCGCCAGCAGCCACTCAGGGATAAGCACAGATACGCAGTATTTT. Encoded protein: CASSHSGISTDTQYF.

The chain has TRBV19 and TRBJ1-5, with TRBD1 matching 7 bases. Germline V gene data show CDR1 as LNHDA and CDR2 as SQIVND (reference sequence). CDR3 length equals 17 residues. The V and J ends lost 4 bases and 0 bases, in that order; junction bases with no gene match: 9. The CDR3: CASSTSRDRNSNQPQHF. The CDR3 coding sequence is TGTGCCAGTAGTACTTCCCGGGACAGAAATAGCAATCAGCCCCAGCATTTT.

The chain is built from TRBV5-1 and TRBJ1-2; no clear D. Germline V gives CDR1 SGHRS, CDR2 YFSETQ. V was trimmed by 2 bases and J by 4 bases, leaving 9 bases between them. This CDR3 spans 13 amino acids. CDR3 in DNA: TGCGCCAGCAGCTTTGAGGGCGGCTATGGCTACACCTTC. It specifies CASSFEGGYGYTF.

The CDR3 bases are TGTGCCAGCAGGGACAGGGGAGAGACCCAGTACTTC. This sequence encodes CASRDRGETQYF. This chain joins TRBV27 and TRBJ2-5; 9 nucleotides match TRBD1. Germline lookup yields CDR1 MNHEY and CDR2 SMNVEV (reference sequence). The trim removed 6 bases at V and 4 bases at J, leaving 0 bases unmatched. This CDR3 region has 12 residues.

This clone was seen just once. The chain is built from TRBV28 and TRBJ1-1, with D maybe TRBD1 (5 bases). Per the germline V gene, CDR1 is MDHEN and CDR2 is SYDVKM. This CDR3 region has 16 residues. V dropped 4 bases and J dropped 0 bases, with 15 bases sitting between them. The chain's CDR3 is CASSSITGLLNTEAFF. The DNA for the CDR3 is TGTGCCAGCAGTTCCATAACGGGACTGCTGAACACTGAAGCTTTCTTT.

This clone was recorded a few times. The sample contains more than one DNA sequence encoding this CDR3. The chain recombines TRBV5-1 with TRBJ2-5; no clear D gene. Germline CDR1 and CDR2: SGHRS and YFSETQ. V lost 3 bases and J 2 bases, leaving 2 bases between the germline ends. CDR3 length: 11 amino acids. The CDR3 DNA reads TGCGCCAGCAGCTCGCAAGAGACCCAGTACTTC. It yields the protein CASSSQETQYF. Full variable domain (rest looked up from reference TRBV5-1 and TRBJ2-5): KAGVTQTPRYLIKTRGQQVTLSCSPISGHRSVSWYQQTPGQGLQFLFEYFSETQRNKGNFPGRFSGRQFSNSRSEMNVSTLELGDSALYLCASSSQETQYFGPGTRLLVL.

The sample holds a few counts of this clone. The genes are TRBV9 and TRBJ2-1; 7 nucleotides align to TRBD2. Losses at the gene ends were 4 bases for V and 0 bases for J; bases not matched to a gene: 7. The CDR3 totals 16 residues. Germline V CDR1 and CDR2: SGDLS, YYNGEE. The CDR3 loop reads CASSIKAGSSYNEQFF. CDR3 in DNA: TGTGCCAGCAGCATCAAAGCGGGGAGCTCCTACAATGAGCAGTTCTTC.